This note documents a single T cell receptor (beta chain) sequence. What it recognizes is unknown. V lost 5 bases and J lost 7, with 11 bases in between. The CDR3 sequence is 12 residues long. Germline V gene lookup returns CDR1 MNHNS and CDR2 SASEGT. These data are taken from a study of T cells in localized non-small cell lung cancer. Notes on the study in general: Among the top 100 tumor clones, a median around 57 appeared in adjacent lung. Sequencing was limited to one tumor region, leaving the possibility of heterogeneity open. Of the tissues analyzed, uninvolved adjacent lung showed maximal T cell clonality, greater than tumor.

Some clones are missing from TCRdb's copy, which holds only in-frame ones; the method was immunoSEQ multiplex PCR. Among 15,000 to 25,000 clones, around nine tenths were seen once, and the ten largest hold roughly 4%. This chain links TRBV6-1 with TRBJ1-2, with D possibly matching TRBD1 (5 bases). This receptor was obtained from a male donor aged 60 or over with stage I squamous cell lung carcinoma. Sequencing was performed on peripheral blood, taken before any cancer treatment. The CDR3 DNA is TGTGCCAGCAGTCCGCCGCAGGGTGGCTACACCTTC. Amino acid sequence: CASSPPQGGYTF.